Shown below are 9 T cell receptor beta chains from a single sample sequenced in a study of memory B cells and T cells in multiple sclerosis. The antigens of these receptors remain unknown. Clones were sequenced by immunoSEQ multiplex PCR, and TCRdb holds only the in-frame ones, with some missing. This repertoire shows about 46,000 clones, approximately 80% found once; its top ten account for around 1.1%. After stimulus-free culture, autoproliferating CFSE-dim and non-proliferating CFSE-high T cells were sequenced separately. Approximately 5x10^7 CFSE-labeled PBMCs were cultured around seven days unstimulated, then replicate wells were pooled. Sequenced sample: PBMCs from blood kept in culture. The source is a human donor with multiple sclerosis.

The chain joins TRBV4-3 to TRBJ2-1, with 8 bases that match TRBD1. Germline assignment: CDR1 LGHNA and CDR2 YSLEER. CDR3 length equals 15 residues. Trimming cost V 4 bases and J 2 bases; bases outside gene matches: 4. CDR3: CASSPLQGAYNEQFF. The CDR3 DNA reads as TGCGCCAGCAGCCCCTTACAGGGGGCCTACAATGAGCAGTTCTTC.

V and J are TRBV6-4 and TRBJ1-3; D call uncertain. This CDR3 has 16 residues. Trimming pared 5 bases from V and 1 base from J, leaving 15 bases between. Germline CDR1 reads MRHNA; CDR2 reads SNTAGT. The DNA of the CDR3 is TGTGCCAGCAGTCTGAGACTCGTGGTTTCTGGAAACACCATATATTTT. The encoded protein is CASSLRLVVSGNTIYF.

This clone came up a few times. The chain links TRBV30 to TRBJ2-2; D is uncertain. Per germline, CDR1 GTSNPN and CDR2 SVGIG (reference sequence). CDR3 length: 14 residues. V gave up 4 bases and J gave up 0 bases, with 9 bases separating them. CDR3 nucleotides: TGTGCCTGGAAGAGGATGACGAACACCGGGGAGCTGTTTTTT. This sequence encodes CAWKRMTNTGELFF.

The chain recombines TRBV30 with TRBJ1-1, with D unclear. The V end lost 2 bases, the J end lost 2 bases, and 12 bases lay between the germline ends. This CDR3 is built from 14 residues. Per the germline V gene, CDR1 is GTSNPN and CDR2 is SVGIG (reference sequence). CDR3 bases: TGTGCCTGGAGTAAATACCGGAGTAACACTGAAGCTTTCTTT. This codes for CAWSKYRSNTEAFF. The full variable domain, rest sourced from reference TRBV30 and TRBJ1-1, is SQTIHQWPATLVQPVGSPLSLECTVEGTSNPNLYWYRQAAGRGLQLLFYSVGIGQISSEVPQNLSASRPQDRQFILSSKKLLLSDSGFYLCAWSKYRSNTEAFFGQGTRLTVV.

This sequence joins TRBV5-1 and TRBJ1-1; possibly TRBD1 for D (5 bases). The CDR3 runs to 14 residues. CDR1 and CDR2 (germline): SGHRS, YFSETQ. The V end lost 0 bases, the J end lost 3 bases, and 9 bases lay between the germline ends. In DNA form, the CDR3 reads TGCGCCAGCAGCTTGGGACAGACGGACACTGAAGCTTTCTTT. It encodes CASSLGQTDTEAFF.

The gene calls are TRBV18 and TRBJ2-2, with a weak D call TRBD2 (5 bases). The CDR3 length is 14 residues. CDR1 and CDR2 (germline): KGHSH, LQKENI. V lost 8 bases to trimming and J lost 6 bases, with 16 bases between them. CDR3 nucleotide sequence: TGTGCCAGCCAGGACTCTACCGTCCCCGGGGAGCTGTTTTTT. It encodes CASQDSTVPGELFF.

The chain is built from TRBV30 and TRBJ2-3; D perhaps matches TRBD2 (6 bases). The V gene lost 1 base and the J gene lost 1 base, with 12 bases spanning the gap. CDR3 length: 15 residues. Looked up from germline, CDR1 is GTSNPN and CDR2 is SVGIG (reference sequence). The DNA of the CDR3 is TGTGCCTGGAGTGCGTTAGCGGCAGGCACAGATACGCAGTATTTT. Translating it yields CAWSALAAGTDTQYF.

As DNA, the CDR3 is TGCGCCAGCGGCCGGGGACAGAACACTGAAGCTTTCTTT. This sequence encodes CASGRGQNTEAFF. The rearrangement uses TRBV5-1 and TRBJ1-1; maybe TRBD1 (6 bases). The CDR3 is made up of 13 amino acids. Germline V gene sequence: CDR1 SGHRS, CDR2 YFSETQ. Trimming stripped 7 bases from V and 1 base from J, with 11 bases between. Full variable domain (missing parts from reference TRBV5-1 and TRBJ1-1): KAGVTQTPRYLIKTRGQQVTLSCSPISGHRSVSWYQQTPGQGLQFLFEYFSETQRNKGNFPGRFSGRQFSNSRSEMNVSTLELGDSALYLCASGRGQNTEAFFGQGTRLTVV.

Concerning this clone: The CDR3 ends on some other residue instead of the conserved phenylalanine or tryptophan, so this is likely a read error. The chain carries TRBV9 and TRBJ1-2; unclear D gene. The length of the CDR3 is 13 residues. Germline V gives CDR1 SGDLS, CDR2 YYNGEE. V was shortened by 6 bases and J by 3 bases, with 12 bases between the two germline ends. The CDR3 DNA follows: TGTGCCAGCAATAGCCCTTCCCACTATGGCTACACCCTC. Amino acid sequence: CASNSPSHYGYTL.